These 9 T cell receptor beta chains share one sample of origin, sequenced in a study of a mutant IDH1 vaccine in newly diagnosed glioma (TCRdb year 2021). The antigens of these receptors remain unknown. Libraries were made using the immunoSEQ multiplex PCR assay. TCRdb re-hosts the immuneACCESS table, in-frame sequences only. Its copies lack some clones; in the studies checked, an unresolved V gene accounts for under half of them, and the cause for the rest is not known. Present in this sample are around 50,000 clones, around 89% of which were seen just once. The ten largest clones capture 4.6% of the sample. This sample's time point label indicates: week 5, during vaccination. A 20-mer mutant IDH1 peptide at 300 micrograms in Montanide made up each vaccine dose, which was injected subcutaneously together with topical imiquimod. Here the sequenced sample was PBMCs, taken from a glioma patient whose treatment included an IDH1 peptide vaccine. These receptors originate from a woman aged 40 to 50 with glioma.

The chain recombines TRBV7-2 with TRBJ2-1; unclear D gene. Germline assignment: CDR1 SGHTA and CDR2 FQGNSA. The V end was cut by 3 bases, the J end by 10 bases, with 10 bases between. This CDR3 has 12 residues. DNA of the CDR3: TGTGCCAGCAGCTTCCTCGGCAGGGAGCAGTTCTTC. The encoded protein is CASSFLGREQFF. Combining the CDR3 with reference TRBV7-2 and TRBJ2-1 gives the whole variable domain GAGVSQSPSNKVTEKGKDVELRCDPISGHTALYWYRQSLGQGLEFLIYFQGNSAPDKSGLPSDRFSAERTGGSVSTLTIQRTQQEDSAVYLCASSFLGREQFFGPGTRLTVL.

The rearrangement uses TRBV6-5 and TRBJ1-4; 11 nucleotides agree with TRBD1. Looked up from germline, CDR1 is MNHEY and CDR2 is SVGAGI. This CDR3 region has 16 residues. J gave up 7 bases and V 2 bases, and 6 bases lay outside the gene matches. The CDR3, as DNA: TGTGCCAGCAGTTACACGGGACAGGGGGTCCGTGAAAAACTGTTTTTT. Translation gives CASSYTGQGVREKLFF.

The chain couples TRBV30 to TRBJ1-1; D might be TRBD1 (5 bases). CDR1 GTSNPN and CDR2 SVGIG come from the germline V gene (reference sequence). Trimming cost V 2 bases and J 6 bases, with 10 bases left between them. This CDR3 comprises 12 residues. CDR3 nucleotide sequence: TGTGCCTGGAGTCCAGGGTTATCTGAAGCTTTCTTT. Translation: CAWSPGLSEAFF. The whole variable domain, remainder taken from reference TRBV30 and TRBJ1-1, is SQTIHQWPATLVQPVGSPLSLECTVEGTSNPNLYWYRQAAGRGLQLLFYSVGIGQISSEVPQNLSASRPQDRQFILSSKKLLLSDSGFYLCAWSPGLSEAFFGQGTRLTVV.

This rearrangement joins TRBV7-8 to TRBJ2-7, with D uncertain. Looked up from germline, CDR1 is SGHVS and CDR2 is FQNEAQ. The CDR3 runs to 12 residues. V was pared by 2 bases and J by 2 bases, with 4 bases between. This CDR3 reads CASSLNTYEQYF. CDR3 sequence (DNA): TGTGCCAGCAGCTTAAACACCTACGAGCAGTACTTC.

This clone was seen once. V gene TRBV10-3 combines with J gene TRBJ1-2; maybe TRBD1 (6 bases). The CDR3 length is 11 residues. V lost 3 bases to trimming and J lost 7 bases, with 6 bases between them. Germline V gene sequence: CDR1 ENHRY, CDR2 SYGVKD. Written as DNA, the CDR3 is TGTGCCATCAGTGACAGGGGTGGCTACACCTTC. Encoded protein: CAISDRGGYTF.

In its sample, this clone was seen a few times. The chain has TRBV6-1 and TRBJ1-1, with 8 bases aligning to TRBD1. Trimming at V came to 6 bases and at J to 5 bases, leaving 8 bases not matched to a gene. The length of the CDR3 is 14 residues. Germline CDR1 is MNHNS and CDR2 is SASEGT. The CDR3 nucleotides are TGTGCCAGCAGACTGGACAGGGAGAGGACTGAAGCTTTCTTT. It yields the protein CASRLDRERTEAFF.

This rearrangement joins TRBV7-8 to TRBJ1-1; D possibly corresponds to TRBD1 (5 bases). CDR1 is SGHVS and CDR2 is FQNEAQ in the germline V gene. V was trimmed by 4 bases and J by 8 bases, leaving 14 bases between them. The CDR3 consists of 13 residues. DNA of the CDR3: TGTGCCAGCAGCTCGCACGGAGGGACCGAAGCTTTCTTT. It yields the protein CASSSHGGTEAFF.

The chain combines TRBV7-9 with TRBJ2-2; 10 bases are a match to TRBD2. The CDR3 is 17 residues long. The V gene end was trimmed by 4 bases and the J gene end by 3 bases; junction bases not matched to a gene: 8. The V gene's germline CDR1 is SEHNR and CDR2 FQNEAQ (reference sequence). The DNA for the CDR3 is TGTGCCAGCAGCTACCTAGCGGGAGTGGCGGACACCGGGGAGCTGTTTTTT. This encodes CASSYLAGVADTGELFF.

The genes are TRBV10-3 and TRBJ2-1; TRBD2 agrees at 8 bases. Germline CDR1 reads ENHRY; CDR2 reads SYGVKD. This CDR3 is 16 amino acids long. The V gene end was trimmed by 2 bases and the J gene end by 5 bases; junction bases not matched to a gene: 8. CDR3 in DNA: TGTGCCATCAGTGAGCCGGGACTAGGGGGGCACAATGAGCAGTTCTTC. Its protein product is CAISEPGLGGHNEQFF.